This T cell receptor beta chain was obtained from a study of blood T cell repertoires in COVID-19. Background on the study: Whether acute or convalescent, the COVID-19 samples came from the United States, Italy and Spain. From T cells, B-cell-depleted T cells, or PBMCs came the material, which was cDNA or gDNA.

This table comes from immunoSEQ multiplex PCR, and its TCRdb copy is limited to in-frame clones, with some not included. The table shows about 220,000 clones, with about 80% occurring only once. The sequence was collected from a woman aged 25 to 39 who had recovered from COVID-19. Material: peripheral blood.

This CDR3 reads CAISGQGRYTF. The DNA of the CDR3 is TGTGCCATCAGTGGACAGGGCCGCTACACCTTC. The chain employs TRBV10-3 and TRBJ1-2; TRBD1 aligns across 7 bases. CDR1 and CDR2 from the germline V gene are ENHRY and SYGVKD. This CDR3 spans 11 amino acids. The V segment lost 4 bases and the J segment 9 bases; nucleotides outside the gene matches: 2.